This entry concerns a single T cell receptor beta chain. The target of this receptor is not known. Base quality data are lacking; no much larger clone is found one base away. TCRbeta CDR3 regions were amplified from genomic DNA by means of the immunoSEQ Assay, a bias-controlled multiplex PCR. As for the authors' bioinformatics: The number of nucleated cells in each sample was estimated from the amplification of reference gene primers within the assay. To quantify the absolute abundance of each unique TCRbeta CDR3 rearrangement, sequence reads were collapsed and filtered. For each sample, productive Simpson clonality was calculated by taking the square root of Simpson's diversity index across productive rearrangements. TCRdb took this table from immuneACCESS and kept in-frame rearrangements with V and J called. Such tables lack part of the clones; where checked against another copy, unresolved V genes explain under half of the gap, and the rest is unexplained. V and J calls and clone size are as listed in that table; D and trimming were resolved from the DNA. The sample contains roughly 76,000 clones, roughly 91% of them found a single time. The top ten hold 11% to 15% of the sample.

The trim is 4 bases for V and 2 bases for J, with a gap of 11 bases between the germline ends. CDR1 and CDR2 (SGHRS, YFSETQ) derive from the germline V gene. The CDR3, from cysteine to phenylalanine, totals 14 residues. The retained sequence is limited to the CDR3, 42 bases, with the frame set at the first base. Whole blood was collected in K2EDTA tubes by collaborating institutions according to the institutions' own protocols. For TCRbeta analysis, collaborators shipped samples in one of three forms: frozen whole blood, isolated PBMCs, or DNA extracted from either of those sample types. The source of the sample is a study of blood T cell repertoires in COVID-19 (dated by TCRdb to about 2020). For the wider study: Samples covering the acute and convalescent phases of COVID-19 were provided by collaborators in the United States, Italy and Spain. Where available, HLA class I and class II types were obtained from metadata supplied by the sample provider rather than from assay-based typing. Samples came from the ongoing ImmuneRACE study (first 160 participants) plus 1,254 subjects from 6 global collaborators. The prospective study material was composed of cDNA or gDNA derived from T cells, B-cell-depleted T cells, or PBMCs. Deeply sampled blood TCRbeta repertoires from subjects exposed to, actively infected with, or recovered from COVID-19 were included in the dataset. Nearly every sample came with metadata listing a de-identified subject ID, COVID-19 status, age in years and sex. The repertoires were released in a freely available public database meant as a resource for research on the immune response to SARS-CoV-2.

What the research found in general, with its limitations: How much clinical and demographic metadata was included differed by source and by participant, and the metadata was provided uncurated.

The chain joins TRBV5-1 to TRBJ2-3; confidence is insufficient to name the D gene. The clonotype originates from a man aged 70-80 years with active or convalescent COVID-19. Specimen: peripheral blood. The CDR3 amino acid sequence is: CASSPEVSTDTQYF. The DNA reads TGCGCCAGCAGCCCCGAGGTCTCCACAGATACGCAGTATTTT.